The rows below give T cell receptor beta chains drawn from one sample of a study of cytomegalovirus exposure and HLA in healthy donors. This table comes from immunoSEQ multiplex PCR, and its TCRdb copy is limited to in-frame clones, with some not included. Here the sample spans roughly 80,000 clones, around 81% being singletons. Sequencing input: PBMCs. These receptor sequences come from a male donor in good health and CMV-seronegative. The CDR3 runs from the conserved cysteine through the conserved F or W. Fields, in order: V gene, J gene, clone size, D gene, CDR3 DNA, CDR3 protein. A D gene is named only where the DNA matches it firmly. Only part of the rows carry a size: once, few, many, or a class if the clone is expanded.

TRBV5-1	TRBJ2-7	once	TRBD2	TGCGCCAGCAGTCGACTCAATAGCGGGAGGAGCGAGCAGTACTTC	CASSRLNSGRSEQYF
TRBV11-2	TRBJ1-1	.	.	TGTGCCTCCAGGGACTCAAAGAACACTGAAGCTTTCTTT	CASRDSKNTEAFF
TRBV6-1	TRBJ2-2	.	TRBD2	TGTGCCAGCAGTGAATTAGCGGGAGGGCCTTATAGCACCGGGGAGCTGTTTTTT	CASSELAGGPYSTGELFF
TRBV6-1	TRBJ1-1	once	.	TGTGCCAGCAGTGAATGGGGGGGACAAGAAGCTTTCTTT	CASSEWGGQEAFF
TRBV11-2	TRBJ1-2	.	.	TGTGCCAGCAGCTTAGATCCTGGGACAACATATGGCTACACCTTC	CASSLDPGTTYGYTF
TRBV7-3	TRBJ2-2	.	.	TGTGCCAGCAGCTCCACAGTGGCGAACACCGGGGAGCTGTTTTTT	CASSSTVANTGELFF
TRBV30	TRBJ2-3	.	.	TGTGCCTGGAGTTTTTCAGCGGATACGCAGTATTTT	CAWSFSADTQYF
TRBV15	TRBJ2-5	.	TRBD2	TGTGCCACCAGCCCGATGGGGGCGGGAGGCCCTCGGGAGACCCAGTACTTC	CATSPMGAGGPRETQYF
TRBV7-6	TRBJ2-7	.	.	TGTGCCAGCAGCGGGGCTGAAGCCTACGAGCAGTACTTC	CASSGAEAYEQYF
TRBV19	TRBJ2-5	.	.	TGTGCCAGTAGTGCCGGGACCCGGGGGCAAGAGACCCAGTACTTC	CASSAGTRGQETQYF
TRBV19	TRBJ2-3	.	TRBD2	TGTGCCAGTAGTATTAAGGGCGGGGGGGCCCCGGCAGATACGCAGTATTTT	CASSIKGGGAPADTQYF
TRBV11-2	TRBJ1-2	.	.	TGTGCCAGCAGCTTATTGAGGACTAACTATGGCTACACCTTC	CASSLLRTNYGYTF
TRBV6-5	TRBJ2-7	.	.	TGTGCCAGCAGTGCCTCTACTGATTCCTACGAGCAGTACTTC	CASSASTDSYEQYF
TRBV2	TRBJ2-3	.	TRBD1	TGTGCCAGCGTAAGGGACAGGGTGTGGACAGATACGCAGTATTTT	CASVRDRVWTDTQYF
TRBV30	TRBJ2-3	.	TRBD2	TGTGCCTGGACTAGCGGGGCAGCAGATACGCAGTATTTT	CAWTSGAADTQYF
TRBV5-1	TRBJ2-3	.	.	TGCGCCAGCAGCTTGGAAGGGGATAGGGGTATGACAGATACGCAGTATTTT	CASSLEGDRGMTDTQYF
TRBV4-3	TRBJ1-6	.	.	TGCGCCAGCAGCCAAGCCGCCGGGGCAGGACTAAGACCCCTCCACTTT	CASSQAAGAGLRPLHF
TRBV29-1	TRBJ1-2	few	.	TGCAGCGTTGTAGGACAAGCCCAAGGCTATGGCTACACCTTC	CSVVGQAQGYGYTF
TRBV30	TRBJ1-5	.	.	TGTGCCTGGAGTGTACCGGATAGGGGACAGCCCCAGCATTTT	CAWSVPDRGQPQHF
TRBV6-1	TRBJ2-5	.	.	TGTGCCAGGGGGTCGGGCGGGAAAGAGACCCAGTACTTC	CARGSGGKETQYF
TRBV5-1	TRBJ2-3	.	.	TGCGCCAGCAGCCCGGGGTTAGGGGGTCCAGATACGCAGTATTTT	CASSPGLGGPDTQYF
TRBV6-1	TRBJ2-1	.	.	TGTGCCAGCAGTGGTGTAGCCTCTACTAGCAATGAGCAGTTCTTC	CASSGVASTSNEQFF
TRBV30	TRBJ2-7	.	.	TGTGCCTGGTCTTATTCGGCGGGGGAGCAGTACTTC	CAWSYSAGEQYF
TRBV27	TRBJ2-2	.	TRBD2	TGTGCCAGCAGTACCGCACTAGCGGGGCCAGCCACCGGGGAGCTGTTTTTT	CASSTALAGPATGELFF
TRBV7-2	TRBJ2-3	.	TRBD2	TGTGCTAACCGACTAGCGGGCTCGGCAGATACGCAGTATTTT	CANRLAGSADTQYF